One T cell receptor (beta chain) is described in this entry. Its antigen is still unknown. Regarding time point: week 11, during vaccination. The vaccine gave 300 ug of a 20-mer mutant IDH1 peptide subcutaneously per dose. Germline CDR1 reads SGHRS; CDR2 reads YFSETQ. The V and J ends lost 6 bases and 7 bases respectively, with 16 bases between them. The length of the CDR3 is 13 residues. This sample stems from a study of a mutant IDH1 vaccine in newly diagnosed glioma. Sequenced by immunoSEQ multiplex PCR; TCRdb stores in-frame clones only, minus some. Of some 25,000 clones in the sample, around 77% were seen once.

The receptor was derived from a woman aged 18-29 years with glioma. Sequencing was performed on PBMCs, taken from a glioma patient whose treatment included an IDH1 peptide vaccine. The chain carries TRBV5-1 and TRBJ1-1; weak D call: TRBD1 (6 bases). For the CDR3, the DNA is TGCGCCAGCACCAAACCCGGACAGAATGAAGCTTTCTTT. It translates to CASTKPGQNEAFF.